These T cell receptor beta chains were read from a single sample in a study of blood T cell repertoires in COVID-19. Here immunoSEQ multiplex PCR was the method, and the copy in TCRdb shows in-frame clones only, minus some. The profile shows roughly 410,000 clones, 89% of them singletons. Source material: peripheral blood. The receptor source for this set is a middle-aged woman with COVID-19, enrolled during active disease. Each CDR3 is given with its conserved first and last residue. Fields, in order: V gene, J gene, CDR3 length, CDR3 protein.

>TRBV7-9|TRBJ1-4|14
CASSRTGRNEKLFF
>TRBV6-2/TRBV6-3|TRBJ2-7|14
CASSRTGFVYEQYF
>TRBV5-4|TRBJ2-1|13
CASSYRAGNEQFF
>TRBV28|TRBJ2-7|13
CASRSGTGGEQYF
>TRBV5-8|TRBJ2-7|13
CASRLVTGPEQYF
>TRBV6-5|TRBJ2-5|13
CASRSWGQETQYF
>TRBV7-8|TRBJ2-1|16
CASRPASGSSYNEQFF
>TRBV5-1|TRBJ1-1|14
CASSLAVMNTEAFF
>TRBV11-1|TRBJ2-7|15
CASSLGRVLGDEQYF
>TRBV9|TRBJ2-3|16
CASGLTSRANTDTQYF
>TRBV28|TRBJ2-1|16
CASSLLSSGGYNEQFF
>TRBV28|TRBJ2-7|14
CASSLGAGHYEQYF
>TRBV4-1|TRBJ1-4|18
CASSARDRGISTNEKLFF
>TRBV30|TRBJ1-2|16
CAWSSRGTGGSYGYTF
>TRBV6-5|TRBJ2-7|14
CASRGGTASYEQYF
>TRBV21-1|TRBJ1-1|14
CASSKEDKEAEAFF
>TRBV9|TRBJ2-5|15
CASSVGGRAEETQYF
>TRBV7-9|TRBJ2-5|16
CASSSPGQGFLETQYF
>TRBV5-6|TRBJ2-1|15
CASRTDRVSYNEQFF
>TRBV10-3|TRBJ1-2|13
CASNRGREYGYTF
>TRBV19|TRBJ1-1|17
CASSTRTGWRVNTEAFF
>TRBV4-3|TRBJ2-1|15
CASSQEGTSNNEQFF
>TRBV6-6|TRBJ1-2|14
CASSYDTANYGYTF
>TRBV29-1|TRBJ2-2|13
CSGQGANTGELFF
>TRBV7-2|TRBJ1-2|15
CASSYTGTGHYGYTF
>TRBV27|TRBJ1-2|17
CASSLFTGHGTNYGYTF
>TRBV5-1|TRBJ2-7|15
CASRVQGASSYEQYF
>TRBV6-2/TRBV6-3|TRBJ2-7|16
CASSYSLAPASYEQYF
>TRBV7-9|TRBJ1-1|15
CASSLQGALNTEAFF
>TRBV7-2|TRBJ1-5|13
CASSSYRDQPQHF
>TRBV27|TRBJ1-2|15
CASSPRTTGPYGYTF
>TRBV7-6|TRBJ2-1|15
CASSLSGGAVSEQFF
>TRBV28|TRBJ1-2|14
CASNYRGVRYGYTF
>TRBV6-5|TRBJ2-1|16
CASSYTGGPSYNEQFF
>TRBV4-1|TRBJ1-1|15
CASSTGQSTPTEAFF
>TRBV30|TRBJ1-2|15
CAWSVGTGRNYGYTF
>TRBV5-8|TRBJ1-2|15
CASSWSDRANYGYTF
>TRBV19|TRBJ1-6|15
CASSIDMGPDSPLHF
>TRBV5-1|TRBJ1-4|17
CASSLAARGAHNEKLFF
>TRBV7-8|TRBJ2-5|14
CASSLVRPRETQYF
>TRBV5-1|TRBJ2-3|14
CASSTQSYTDTQYF
>TRBV4-3|TRBJ1-2|12
CASSQGSGGYTF